This TCR beta chain stems from a study of blood T cell repertoires in COVID-19. Background on the study: The analysed material was cDNA or gDNA that came from T cells, B-cell-depleted T cells, or PBMCs.

The CDR3 sequence is 12 residues long. Trimming took 4 bases from V and 14 from J; bases not matched to a gene: 5. Germline V gives CDR1 SGHRS, CDR2 YFSETQ. As handled by the study authors: Reference gene primer amplification gave nucleated cell count estimates. TCRdb keeps only in-frame clones here, not all; method: immunoSEQ multiplex PCR. The V and J calls and clone size are taken from that table; D and trimming were inferred from the DNA. The sample consists of 150,000 to 200,000 clones, around 79% of them appearing once. The origin of this receptor is a man aged 60-69 years with active or convalescent COVID-19. The chain carries TRBV5-1 and TRBJ2-3, with TRBD2 matching over 12 bases. Material: peripheral blood. This chain's CDR3 is CASSLTSGSSYF. For the CDR3, the DNA is TGCGCCAGCAGCCTGACTAGCGGGAGTTCGTATTTT. Drawing the rest from reference TRBV5-1 and TRBJ2-3, the complete variable domain is KAGVTQTPRYLIKTRGQQVTLSCSPISGHRSVSWYQQTPGQGLQFLFEYFSETQRNKGNFPGRFSGRQFSNSRSEMNVSTLELGDSALYLCASSLTSGSSYFGPGTRLTVL.